Below are 20 T cell receptor beta chains sequenced from a single sample in a study of cytomegalovirus exposure and HLA in healthy donors. Here immunoSEQ multiplex PCR was the method, and the copy in TCRdb shows in-frame clones only, minus some. The table records about 250,000 clones, about 88% of them present only once. Sequenced sample: PBMCs. Receptor source: a man aged 18 to 29 in good health and CMV-seropositive.

About this clone itself: The sample holds other DNA sequences that translate to the same CDR3. The chain joins TRBV27 to TRBJ2-6; D is possibly TRBD1 (6 bases). The CDR3 length is 17 residues. Germline V CDR1 and CDR2: MNHEY, SMNVEV (reference sequence). Trimming removed 3 bases at V and 0 bases at J, with 12 bases between. As DNA, the CDR3 is TGTGCCAGCAGTTTCTTGGACAGTGACTCTGGGGCCAACGTCCTGACTTTC. It codes for CASSFLDSDSGANVLTF.

The V call is TRBV29-1, the J call TRBJ1-2; D gene unclear. Germline loops: CDR1 SQVTM, CDR2 ANQGSEA. The CDR3 sequence is 11 residues long. The V gene lost 4 bases and the J gene lost 3 bases, with 6 bases spanning the gap. CDR3 nucleotide sequence: TGCAGCGTTGCCGAGGACTATGGCTACACCTTC. Translated: CSVAEDYGYTF.

This chain joins TRBV6-6 and TRBJ1-3; D is possibly TRBD1 (5 bases). Germline loops: CDR1 MNHNY, CDR2 SVGAGI (reference sequence). The CDR3 sequence is 16 residues long. The V end lost 3 bases, the J end lost 2 bases, and 14 bases lay between the germline ends. The CDR3 DNA sequence: TGTGCCAGCAGTTATCATCCAAGGGGAACTGGAAACACCATATATTTT. Its protein is CASSYHPRGTGNTIYF.

The rearrangement links TRBV27 to TRBJ2-5; the match to TRBD1 covers 7 bases. The CDR3 is made up of 13 amino acids. Germline V gene lookup returns CDR1 MNHEY and CDR2 SMNVEV (reference sequence). Unmatched junction bases numbered 6, after V lost 7 bases and J lost 4 bases. CDR3: CASKGARVETQYF. Here the CDR3 DNA reads TGTGCCAGCAAGGGGGCCAGGGTAGAGACCCAGTACTTC.

The V gene is TRBV7-9, the J gene TRBJ2-3; TRBD2 might be the D (5 bases). Trimming took off 2 bases at V and 4 bases at J, with 16 bases between the two ends. Germline assignment: CDR1 SEHNR and CDR2 FQNEAQ (reference sequence). The CDR3 has 16 residues. The DNA for the CDR3 is TGTGCCAGCAGCTTATCCACTAGATTAACGGCAGATACGCAGTATTTT. Amino acid sequence: CASSLSTRLTADTQYF.

This clone came up once. The V and J genes are TRBV19 and TRBJ2-3; 7 bases are a match to TRBD1. Unmatched junction bases numbered 3, after V lost 5 bases and J lost 1 base. Per the germline V gene, CDR1 is LNHDA and CDR2 is SQIVND (reference sequence). There are 14 residues in the CDR3. CDR3 amino acids: CASSVDRGTDTQYF. As DNA, the CDR3 is TGTGCCAGTAGTGTTGACAGGGGCACAGATACGCAGTATTTT.

This rearrangement joins TRBV27 to TRBJ1-5; 10 positions agree with TRBD1. V lost 7 bases, J lost 4 bases, and 1 base stayed unmatched. The CDR3 consists of 13 residues. Germline CDR1 MNHEY, CDR2 SMNVEV (reference sequence). CDR3 sequence (DNA): TGTGCCAGCAAGGGACAGGGGAATCAGCCCCAGCATTTT. Translated, it gives CASKGQGNQPQHF.

In its sample, this clone was seen once. The chain combines TRBV20-1 with TRBJ2-5; D is unclear. This CDR3 is built from 10 residues. Deletions cut 5 bases from V and 3 bases from J, with 4 bases between. The V gene's germline CDR1 is DFQATT and CDR2 SNEGSKA (reference sequence). The CDR3 nucleotides read TGCAGTGCTTTCAAAGAGACCCAGTACTTC. It yields the protein CSAFKETQYF.

This clone was counted only a few times. The chain joins TRBV7-6 to TRBJ2-5; 10 bases line up with TRBD2. With V trimmed by 2 bases and J by 3 bases, 3 bases remained unmatched. The CDR3 is 15 residues long. The V gene's germline CDR1 is SGHVS and CDR2 FNYEAQ. The CDR3 spells CASSLILAGEETQYF. Written as DNA, the CDR3 is TGTGCCAGCAGCTTAATCCTAGCGGGGGAAGAGACCCAGTACTTC.

This chain connects TRBV7-9 to TRBJ1-1; no clear D gene. Germline assignment: CDR1 SEHNR and CDR2 FQNEAQ (reference sequence). The CDR3 runs to 12 residues. Trimming removed 7 bases at V and 7 bases at J, with 13 bases between. The CDR3 nucleotides read TGTGCCAGCATTCCCCCCGCAGGTGAAGCTTTCTTT. This codes for CASIPPAGEAFF. The full variable domain, its missing parts supplied by reference TRBV7-9 and TRBJ1-1, is DTGVSQNPRHKITKRGQNVTFRCDPISEHNRLYWYRQTLGQGPEFLTYFQNEAQLEKSRLLSDRFSAERPKGSFSTLEIQRTEQGDSAMYLCASIPPAGEAFFGQGTRLTVV.

This clone has a single count. The chain carries TRBV5-4 and TRBJ2-7; D not certain. Between the trimmed V and J ends, which lost 0 bases and 5 bases, there was a span of 15 bases. Germline V gene data show CDR1 as SGHNT and CDR2 as YYREEE (reference sequence). The length of the CDR3 is 15 residues. The CDR3 DNA is TGTGCCAGCAGCTTGGCCGGGCAGAACAGCCACGAGCAGTACTTC. Translating it yields CASSLAGQNSHEQYF.

The V and J genes are TRBV4-2 and TRBJ2-2; D is perhaps TRBD1 or TRBD2 (5 bases each). V shed 4 bases and J shed 10 bases, with 13 bases lying between them. Germline CDR1 reads LGHNA; CDR2 reads YNFKEQ. This CDR3 spans 13 amino acids. CDR3 in DNA: TGTGCCAGCAGCCTTCAGGGTCGGGAGGAGCTGTTTTTT. Translation: CASSLQGREELFF.

This chain connects TRBV19 to TRBJ2-7; D is ambiguous. Trimming cost V 7 bases and J 0 bases, with 10 bases left between them. Germline lookup yields CDR1 LNHDA and CDR2 SQIVND (reference sequence). This CDR3 is built from 13 residues. The CDR3 bases are TGTGCCAGTACGACAACGGGCTCCTACGAGCAGTACTTC. It codes for CASTTTGSYEQYF.

A few counts support this clone. This chain links TRBV11-2 with TRBJ1-5; D is unclear. The V gene lost 3 bases and the J gene lost 5 bases, with 11 bases spanning the gap. This CDR3 spans 14 amino acids. Germline values: CDR1 SGHAT, CDR2 FQNNGV. CDR3 sequence reads: CASSFTDGDQPQHF. CDR3 nucleotide sequence: TGTGCCAGCAGCTTTACGGACGGAGATCAGCCCCAGCATTTT.

The V and J genes are TRBV6-5 and TRBJ2-1, with 10 bases lining up with TRBD1. V was clipped by 6 bases and J by 10 bases; unmatched bases: 12. Per germline, CDR1 MNHEY and CDR2 SVGAGI. The CDR3 consists of 15 residues. The CDR3 bases are TGTGCCAGCAGCCCGACAGGGGGCAGTCATAGGGAGCAGTTCTTC. Translated, it gives CASSPTGGSHREQFF.

This chain uses TRBV11-2 with TRBJ2-1; 8 bases match TRBD1. J was trimmed by 7 bases and V by 4 bases; bases with no gene match: 12. CDR1 SGHAT and CDR2 FQNNGV come from the germline V gene. The CDR3 spans 16 residues. The CDR3 spells CASSSRTGRAHNEQFF. The CDR3 bases are TGTGCCAGCAGCTCTCGGACAGGGCGTGCGCATAATGAGCAGTTCTTC.

The chain joins TRBV27 to TRBJ2-1, with 12 positions matching TRBD2. Unmatched junction bases numbered 2, after V lost 2 bases and J lost 9 bases. This CDR3 has 14 residues. Germline-derived CDR1 and CDR2 are MNHEY and SMNVEV (reference sequence). For the CDR3, the DNA is TGTGCCAGCAGTTTACTAGCGGGAGGGGGTGAGCAGTTCTTC. Translation gives CASSLLAGGGEQFF.

The rearrangement uses TRBV10-2 and TRBJ2-3; 7 bases are shared with TRBD2. This CDR3 has 15 residues. Germline lookup yields CDR1 WSHSY and CDR2 SAAADI. The ends lost 3 bases at V and 5 bases at J; junction bases unmatched: 8. CDR3 in DNA: TGCGCCAGCAGTGATTGGGCGGGAGCCGAAGATACGCAGTATTTT. Translating gives CASSDWAGAEDTQYF.

This chain links TRBV2 with TRBJ1-5; tentatively, D is TRBD1 (5 bases). V was cut by 6 bases and J by 0 bases, with 9 bases left in between. The CDR3 spans 14 residues. CDR1 and CDR2 from the germline V gene are SNHLY and FYNNEI. CDR3 in amino acids: CASRRDASNQPQHF. For the CDR3, the DNA is TGTGCCAGCAGGCGGGACGCTAGCAATCAGCCCCAGCATTTT.

This rearrangement joins TRBV2 to TRBJ2-4; 9 positions match TRBD1. The V segment lost 3 bases and the J segment 8 bases; nucleotides outside the gene matches: 5. Germline V gives CDR1 SNHLY, CDR2 FYNNEI. The CDR3 has 14 residues. Written as DNA, the CDR3 is TGTGCCAGCAGTGAGTGGACAGGGGTGGACATTCAGTACTTC. This translates into CASSEWTGVDIQYF.